This T cell receptor beta chain was sequenced for a study of OX40 agonist ivuxolimab in advanced cancers. About the research overall: Patients received intravenous ivuxolimab every 2 weeks at 0.01 to 10 mg/kg. Dose-escalation patients' cancers were hepatocellular carcinoma, melanoma, renal cell or head and neck cancer.

The table came from immunoSEQ multiplex PCR; TCRdb's copy has only in-frame clones and leaves some out. The data hold about 68,000 clones, with 85% observed a single time. Germline V gene sequence: CDR1 LGHNA, CDR2 YSLEER. With V trimmed by 3 bases and J by 7 bases, 6 bases remained unmatched. The CDR3 extends over 15 amino acids. This clone appeared a single time. This TCR derives from an adult with an advanced solid tumor such as melanoma, head and neck, liver or kidney cancer. The source material was CD4+ or CD8+ T cells sorted from blood, sampled in a trial of the OX40 agonist ivuxolimab. V and J are TRBV4-3 and TRBJ2-3, with 11 bases that match TRBD2. The CDR3 DNA reads as TGCGCCAGCAGCCAGCCTAGCGGGGGGCTCCATACGCAGTATTTT. It yields the protein CASSQPSGGLHTQYF.